What follows are 14 T cell receptor beta chains derived from one specimen sequenced in a study of blood T cell dynamics during melanoma immunotherapy (TCRdb year 2020). The protocol used for the library was the immunoSEQ multiplex PCR assay. This is the immuneACCESS table as TCRdb keeps it, with only in-frame sequences that have V and J called. A part of the clones is gone; compared with another copy, unresolved V genes explain less than half, and the rest is unexplained. The sample table lists 950 to 1,300 clones, 80% to 85% of them with a count of one. 9.7% of the sample comes from the top ten. The meaning of the sample's time point label: week 3, after first cycle of checkpoint inhibitor. The input for sequencing was cell-free DNA from blood, taken from a patient treated with checkpoint blockade. Interpreted using the paper, the cell subset or site label stands for: plasma cell-free DNA. The receptors derive from a human donor with melanoma.

The chain joins TRBV28 to TRBJ1-2, with 8 positions matching TRBD1. CDR1 and CDR2 from the germline V gene are MDHEN and SYDVKM. There are 13 residues in the CDR3. V lost 5 bases to trimming and J lost 4 bases; unmatched junction nucleotides: 3. The CDR3 is CASSPGGPYGYTF. CDR3 in DNA: TGTGCCAGCAGTCCAGGGGGCCCCTATGGCTACACCTTC.

The rearrangement joins TRBV7-3 to TRBJ2-2; 10 nucleotides match TRBD2. The CDR3 consists of 14 residues. Germline CDR1 reads SGHTA; CDR2 reads FQGTGA. Losses at the gene ends were 8 bases for V and 6 bases for J; bases not matched to a gene: 6. The CDR3 nucleotides are TGTGCCAGCCAGCCAGCGGGAGGGCCCGGGGAGCTGTTTTTT. Its protein is CASQPAGGPGELFF.

A few counts support this clone. This chain joins TRBV9 and TRBJ1-1, with 8 nucleotides matching TRBD1. Germline V gene sequence: CDR1 SGDLS, CDR2 YYNGEE. This CDR3 has 15 amino acids. V was pared by 0 bases and J by 6 bases, with 7 bases of the junction left unmatched. This CDR3 is CASSVGYRGVPEAFF. The CDR3 DNA is TGTGCCAGCAGCGTAGGTTACAGGGGGGTCCCTGAAGCTTTCTTT.

The chain recombines TRBV10-1 with TRBJ2-1; TRBD2 is a possible D gene (6 bases). V dropped 6 bases and J dropped 0 bases, with 12 bases sitting between them. Germline CDR1 is WNHNN and CDR2 is SYGVQD (reference sequence). The CDR3 is 15 amino acids. The CDR3 nucleotides are TGCGCCAGCAGCCGGGACTTGAGCTCCTACAATGAGCAGTTCTTC. Its translation is CASSRDLSSYNEQFF.

The V call is TRBV5-8, the J call TRBJ1-6; D ambiguous. The V end lost 0 bases, the J end lost 9 bases, and 16 bases lay between the germline ends. Germline lookup yields CDR1 SGHTS and CDR2 YDEGEE. The CDR3 covers 16 residues. The CDR3 DNA reads as TGTGCCAGCAGCTTGGTCCGACCGATGATGGGTTCACCCCTCCACTTT. Its protein product is CASSLVRPMMGSPLHF.

This chain joins TRBV2 and TRBJ2-3; 7 nucleotides align to TRBD2. CDR3 length equals 15 residues. Germline V gives CDR1 SNHLY, CDR2 FYNNEI. Trimming at V came to 2 bases and at J to 0 bases, leaving 2 bases not matched to a gene. CDR3 nucleotides: TGTGCCAGCAGTGAATTCGGGGGGAGCACAGATACGCAGTATTTT. This codes for CASSEFGGSTDTQYF.

This chain links TRBV30 with TRBJ2-7, with 7 positions matching TRBD1. CDR3 length: 18 residues. With 0 bases clipped from V and 0 bases from J, the junction kept 14 bases outside the gene matches. CDR1 is GTSNPN and CDR2 is SVGIG in the germline V gene (reference sequence). CDR3 sequence: CAWSVYLPLRDSSYEQYF. Here the CDR3 DNA reads TGTGCCTGGAGTGTATACCTACCCCTCAGGGACAGCTCCTACGAGCAGTACTTC.

The chain is built from TRBV30 and TRBJ1-2; no reliable D call. This CDR3 has 11 amino acids. Trimming cost V 0 bases and J 7 bases, with 6 bases left between them. CDR1 is GTSNPN and CDR2 is SVGIG in the germline V gene (reference sequence). CDR3 in amino acids: CAWSVLGGYTF. Here the CDR3 DNA reads TGTGCCTGGAGTGTACTTGGTGGCTACACCTTC.

This chain uses TRBV5-1 with TRBJ1-3; 9 nucleotides match TRBD1. Germline CDR1 SGHRS, CDR2 YFSETQ. The CDR3 extends over 16 amino acids. V lost 0 bases and J lost 3; bases outside the gene matches: 4. The CDR3 DNA reads TGCGCCAGCAGCTTGGGGGACAGGGTAGATGGAAACACCATATATTTT. Translation gives CASSLGDRVDGNTIYF. Variable domain in full (rest from reference TRBV5-1 and TRBJ1-3): KAGVTQTPRYLIKTRGQQVTLSCSPISGHRSVSWYQQTPGQGLQFLFEYFSETQRNKGNFPGRFSGRQFSNSRSEMNVSTLELGDSALYLCASSLGDRVDGNTIYFGEGSWLTVV.

The table lists this clone with a count of one. The chain combines TRBV28 with TRBJ1-1, with 7 positions matching TRBD1. The CDR3 spans 18 residues. From germline, CDR1 is MDHEN and CDR2 SYDVKM. With V trimmed by 6 bases and J by 0 bases, 16 bases remained unmatched. The chain's CDR3 is CASRQGGGTRRMNTEAFF. CDR3 nucleotides: TGTGCCAGCAGACAAGGGGGCGGGACACGACGCATGAACACTGAAGCTTTCTTT.

J is TRBJ2-7 and V is TRBV5-1; no clear D gene. This CDR3 contains 12 residues. The V and J ends lost 0 bases and 2 bases respectively, with 3 bases between them. CDR1 and CDR2 (germline): SGHRS, YFSETQ. The CDR3 coding sequence is TGCGCCAGCAGCTTGGACACCTACGAGCAGTACTTC. Translation: CASSLDTYEQYF.

A few counts support this clone. This sequence joins TRBV7-9 and TRBJ2-3; TRBD1 matches 12 bases. The CDR3 loop spans 14 amino acids. Looked up from germline, CDR1 is SEHNR and CDR2 is FQNEAQ (reference sequence). V trimming: 5 bases; J trimming: 10 bases; junction bases outside the gene matches: 7. CDR3 loop: CASSPRGQGAAQYF. The CDR3 DNA follows: TGTGCCAGCAGCCCCAGGGGACAGGGGGCCGCGCAGTATTTT.

This chain uses TRBV30 with TRBJ1-4; the D gene is possibly TRBD1 (6 bases). CDR3 size: 14 residues. CDR1 GTSNPN and CDR2 SVGIG come from the germline V gene (reference sequence). Trimming shortened V by 1 base and J by 7 bases, and 13 bases separated the two germline ends. CDR3 DNA sequence: TGTGCCTGGAGTGACTTGGGGGCCCGTGAAAAACTGTTTTTT. This gives the protein CAWSDLGAREKLFF.

The gene calls are TRBV7-2 and TRBJ2-5; D ambiguous. The CDR3 runs to 16 residues. Trimming took off 1 base at V and 1 base at J, with 13 bases between the two ends. Per germline, CDR1 SGHTA and CDR2 FQGNSA. The CDR3 DNA reads TGTGCCAGCAGCTTAGATATCTGGGCAGTCCAAGAGACCCAGTACTTC. The encoded protein is CASSLDIWAVQETQYF.